This T cell receptor beta chain originates from a study of cytomegalovirus exposure and HLA in healthy donors. Across the study: Out of about 170 million T cells, an earlier analysis found fewer than 140 million unique TCR beta sequences in total. Inside one of the first data releases sat about 85 million unique TCRs taken from HLA-typed donors.

Points on this clone: Antigen unknown.

General study findings and limits: Later work found that TCR association rates differed between HLA loci; DRB1 had the most and HLA-C the fewest. V- and J-gene trimming of TCR beta was linked (in a later analysis) to a missense DCLRE1C variant.

The PCR had 60 Vbeta and 13 Jbeta primers. Libraries were prepared by immunoSEQ multiplex PCR; TCRdb keeps only in-frame clonotypes and omits some of them. Here the sample table reports more than 55,000 clones. The sequenced material came from PBMCs. The TCR sequence derives from a middle-aged woman in good health and CMV-seropositive.

The CDR3 loop is CASSFTSVGTGELFF. In DNA form, the CDR3 reads TGTGCCAGCAGTTTTACTAGCGTCGGGACCGGGGAGCTGTTTTTT. J is TRBJ2-2 and V is TRBV27; TRBD2 aligns across 7 bases. With V trimmed by 3 bases and J by 5 bases, 6 bases remained unmatched. This CDR3 spans 15 amino acids. Germline V gives CDR1 MNHEY, CDR2 SMNVEV (reference sequence).